This record looks at one TCR beta chain sequence and its context. In germline, CDR1 is LGHNA, CDR2 YSLEER. V lost 2 bases and J 0 bases, leaving 11 bases between the germline ends. The CDR3 is 15 residues long. Sequencing used immunoSEQ multiplex PCR; TCRdb keeps in-frame clones, though not all of them. In the table there are 200,000 or so clones, 70% to 90% of which are singletons. The sample comes from a study of blood T cell repertoires in COVID-19. At the level of the study: The origin of the acute and convalescent COVID-19 samples was the United States, Italy and Spain.

The sequenced sample was peripheral blood. V gene TRBV4-3 combines with J gene TRBJ2-7; D remains ambiguous. The TCR was taken from a woman aged 50 to 60 with acute or convalescent COVID-19. The chain's CDR3 is CASSQYLGASYEQYF. The CDR3 DNA reads as TGCGCCAGCAGCCAATATCTAGGAGCCTCCTACGAGCAGTACTTC.